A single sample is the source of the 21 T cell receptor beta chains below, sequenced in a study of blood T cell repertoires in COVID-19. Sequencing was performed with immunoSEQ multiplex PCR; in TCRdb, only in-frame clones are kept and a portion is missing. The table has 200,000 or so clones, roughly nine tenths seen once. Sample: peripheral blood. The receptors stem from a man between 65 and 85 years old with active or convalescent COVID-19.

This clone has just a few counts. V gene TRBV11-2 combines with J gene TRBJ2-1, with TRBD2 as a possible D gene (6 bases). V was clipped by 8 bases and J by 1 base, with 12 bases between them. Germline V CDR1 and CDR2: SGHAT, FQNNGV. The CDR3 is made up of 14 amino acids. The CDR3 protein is CASLRGMSYNEQFF. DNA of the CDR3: TGTGCCAGCCTCCGGGGGATGTCCTACAATGAGCAGTTCTTC. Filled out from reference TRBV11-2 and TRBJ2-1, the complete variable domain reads EAGVAQSPRYKIIEKRQSVAFWCNPISGHATLYWYQQILGQGPKLLIQFQNNGVVDDSQLPKDRFSAERLKGVDSTLKIQPAKLEDSAVYLCASLRGMSYNEQFFGPGTRLTVL.

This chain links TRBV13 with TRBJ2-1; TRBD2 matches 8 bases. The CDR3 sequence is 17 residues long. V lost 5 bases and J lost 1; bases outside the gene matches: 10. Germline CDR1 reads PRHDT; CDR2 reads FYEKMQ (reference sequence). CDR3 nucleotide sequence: TGTGCCAGCAGCCCACCTCGGGTAGCGGGATCCTACAATGAGCAGTTCTTC. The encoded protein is CASSPPRVAGSYNEQFF.

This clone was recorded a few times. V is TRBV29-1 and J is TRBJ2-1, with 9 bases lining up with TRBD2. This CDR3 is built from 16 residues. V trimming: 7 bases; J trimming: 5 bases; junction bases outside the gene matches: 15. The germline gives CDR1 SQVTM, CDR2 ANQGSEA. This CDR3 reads CSAWRGRLAGNNEQFF. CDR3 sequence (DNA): TGCAGCGCCTGGAGGGGGAGGCTAGCGGGGAACAATGAGCAGTTCTTC.

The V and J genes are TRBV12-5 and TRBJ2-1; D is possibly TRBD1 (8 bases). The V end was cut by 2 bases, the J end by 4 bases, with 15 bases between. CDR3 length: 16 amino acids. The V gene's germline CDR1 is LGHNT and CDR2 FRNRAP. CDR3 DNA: TGTGCTAGTGGTTTGATTACAGGGGGAGGGTACAATGAGCAGTTCTTC. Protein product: CASGLITGGGYNEQFF.

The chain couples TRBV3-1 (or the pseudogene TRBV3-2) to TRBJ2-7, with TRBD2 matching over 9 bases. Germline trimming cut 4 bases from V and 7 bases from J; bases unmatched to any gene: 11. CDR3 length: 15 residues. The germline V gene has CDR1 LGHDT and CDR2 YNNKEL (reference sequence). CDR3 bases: TGTGCCAGCAGCCTTTCGGCTAGCGGGACATGGGAGCAGTACTTC. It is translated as CASSLSASGTWEQYF.

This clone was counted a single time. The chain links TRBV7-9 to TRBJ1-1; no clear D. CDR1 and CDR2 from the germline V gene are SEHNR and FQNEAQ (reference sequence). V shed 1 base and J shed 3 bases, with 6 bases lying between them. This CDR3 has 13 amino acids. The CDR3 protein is CASSLGTDTEAFF. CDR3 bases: TGTGCCAGCAGCTTAGGTACTGACACTGAAGCTTTCTTT.

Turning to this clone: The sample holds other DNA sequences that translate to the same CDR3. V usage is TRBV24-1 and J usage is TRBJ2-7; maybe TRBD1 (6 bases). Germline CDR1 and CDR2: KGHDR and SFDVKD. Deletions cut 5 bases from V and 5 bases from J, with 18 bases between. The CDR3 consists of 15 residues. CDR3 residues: CATSALSRDINEQYF. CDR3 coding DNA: TGTGCCACCAGTGCCCTGTCCCGGGACATCAACGAGCAGTACTTC.

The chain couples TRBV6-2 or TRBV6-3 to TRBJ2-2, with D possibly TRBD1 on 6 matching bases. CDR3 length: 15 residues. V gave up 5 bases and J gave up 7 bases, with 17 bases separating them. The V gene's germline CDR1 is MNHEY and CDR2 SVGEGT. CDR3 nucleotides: TGTGCCAGCAGTATACTATTAGGGGGTATCGGGGAGCTGTTTTTT. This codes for CASSILLGGIGELFF.

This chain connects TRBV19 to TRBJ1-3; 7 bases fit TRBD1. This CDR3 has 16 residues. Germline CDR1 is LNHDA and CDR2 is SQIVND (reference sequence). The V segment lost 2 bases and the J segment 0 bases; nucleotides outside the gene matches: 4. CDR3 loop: CASSITGTASGNTIYF. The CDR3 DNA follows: TGTGCCAGTAGTATAACCGGGACAGCCTCTGGAAACACCATATATTTT.

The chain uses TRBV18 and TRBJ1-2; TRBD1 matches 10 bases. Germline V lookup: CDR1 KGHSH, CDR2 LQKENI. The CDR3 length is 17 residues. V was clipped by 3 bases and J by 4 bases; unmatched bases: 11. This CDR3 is CASSPRQTGGAGYGYTF. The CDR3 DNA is TGTGCCAGCTCACCCCGACAGACAGGGGGCGCGGGCTATGGCTACACCTTC.

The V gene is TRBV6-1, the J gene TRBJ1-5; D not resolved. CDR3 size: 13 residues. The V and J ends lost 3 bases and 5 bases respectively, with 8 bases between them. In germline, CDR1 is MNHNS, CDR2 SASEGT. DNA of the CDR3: TGTGCCAGCAGTGACAGGCATTATCAGCCCCAGCATTTT. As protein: CASSDRHYQPQHF.

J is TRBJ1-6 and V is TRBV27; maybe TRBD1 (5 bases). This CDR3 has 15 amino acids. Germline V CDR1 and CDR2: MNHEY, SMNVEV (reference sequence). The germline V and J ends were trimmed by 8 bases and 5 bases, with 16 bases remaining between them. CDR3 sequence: CASGATVYNNSPLHF. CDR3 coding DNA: TGTGCCAGCGGAGCGACAGTCTATAATAATTCACCCCTCCACTTT.

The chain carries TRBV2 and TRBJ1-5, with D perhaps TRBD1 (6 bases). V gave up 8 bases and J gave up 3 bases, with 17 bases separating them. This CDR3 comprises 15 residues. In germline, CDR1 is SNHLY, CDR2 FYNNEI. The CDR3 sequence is CASGPLTGTNQPQHF. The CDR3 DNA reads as TGTGCCAGCGGACCCCTAACAGGGACCAATCAGCCCCAGCATTTT.

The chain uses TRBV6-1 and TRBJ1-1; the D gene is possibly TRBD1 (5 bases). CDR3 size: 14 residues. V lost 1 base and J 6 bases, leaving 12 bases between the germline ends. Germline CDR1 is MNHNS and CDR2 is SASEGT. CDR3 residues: CASSEVGAGSEAFF. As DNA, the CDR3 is TGTGCCAGCAGTGAAGTAGGTGCAGGGTCTGAAGCTTTCTTT.

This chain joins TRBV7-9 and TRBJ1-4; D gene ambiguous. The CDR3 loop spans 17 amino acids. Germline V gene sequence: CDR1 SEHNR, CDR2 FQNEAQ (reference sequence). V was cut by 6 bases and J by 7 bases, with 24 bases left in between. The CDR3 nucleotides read TGTGCCAGCAGTCTTTTACCCTCGGGAATGGGATTTGAAAAACTGTTTTTT. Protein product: CASSLLPSGMGFEKLFF.

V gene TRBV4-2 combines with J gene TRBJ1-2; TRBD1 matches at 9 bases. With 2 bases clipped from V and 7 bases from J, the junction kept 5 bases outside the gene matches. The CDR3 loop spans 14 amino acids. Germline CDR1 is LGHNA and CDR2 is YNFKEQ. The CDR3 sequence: CASSQPGQGFGYTF. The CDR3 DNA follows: TGTGCCAGCAGCCAACCCGGACAGGGGTTTGGCTACACCTTC.

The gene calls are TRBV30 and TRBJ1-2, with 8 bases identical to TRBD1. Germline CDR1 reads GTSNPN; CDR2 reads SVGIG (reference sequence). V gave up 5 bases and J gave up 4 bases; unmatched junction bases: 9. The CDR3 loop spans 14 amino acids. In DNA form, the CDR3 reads TGTGCCTGGGGATTGACAGGGGAGAGCTATGGCTACACCTTC. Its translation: CAWGLTGESYGYTF.

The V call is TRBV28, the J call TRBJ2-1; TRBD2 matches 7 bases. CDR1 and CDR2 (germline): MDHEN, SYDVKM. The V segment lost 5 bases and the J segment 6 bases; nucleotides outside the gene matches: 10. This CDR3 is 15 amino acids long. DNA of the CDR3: TGTGCCAGCAGTGAAGCCGGGACTATCACCAATGAGCAGTTCTTC. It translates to CASSEAGTITNEQFF.

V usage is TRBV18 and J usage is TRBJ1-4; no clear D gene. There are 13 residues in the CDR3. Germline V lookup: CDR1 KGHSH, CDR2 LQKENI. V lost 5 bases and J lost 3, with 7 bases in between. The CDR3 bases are TGTGCCAGCTCAGCCAGTTCTAATGAAAAACTGTTTTTT. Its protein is CASSASSNEKLFF. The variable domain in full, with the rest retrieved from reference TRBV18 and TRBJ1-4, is NAGVMQNPRHLVRRRGQEARLRCSPMKGHSHVYWYRQLPEEGLKFMVYLQKENIIDESGMPKERFSAEFPKEGPSILRIQQVVRGDSAAYFCASSASSNEKLFFGSGTQLSVL.

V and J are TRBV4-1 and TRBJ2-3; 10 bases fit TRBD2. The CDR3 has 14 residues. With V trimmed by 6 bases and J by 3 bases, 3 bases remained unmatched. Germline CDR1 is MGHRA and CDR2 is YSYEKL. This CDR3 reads CASRGAGGTDTQYF. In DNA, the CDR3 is TGCGCCAGCAGGGGAGCGGGAGGGACAGATACGCAGTATTTT.

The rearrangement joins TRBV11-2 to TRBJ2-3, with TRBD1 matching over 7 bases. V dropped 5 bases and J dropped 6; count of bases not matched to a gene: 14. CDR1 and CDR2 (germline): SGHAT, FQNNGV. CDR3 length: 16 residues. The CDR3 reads CASSIEAGVRGDTQYF. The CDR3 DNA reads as TGTGCCAGCAGCATTGAAGCAGGGGTCAGGGGGGATACGCAGTATTTT. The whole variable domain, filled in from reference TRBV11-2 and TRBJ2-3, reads EAGVAQSPRYKIIEKRQSVAFWCNPISGHATLYWYQQILGQGPKLLIQFQNNGVVDDSQLPKDRFSAERLKGVDSTLKIQPAKLEDSAVYLCASSIEAGVRGDTQYFGPGTRLTVL.